This TCR beta chain stems from a study of molecular identifiers for immune sequencing clone quantification. Germline V gene sequence: CDR1 SNHLY, CDR2 FYNNEI. The CDR3 has 15 residues. Trimming shortened V by 6 bases and J by 0 bases, and 9 bases separated the two germline ends. This clonotype showed up many times. MiXCR was run by TCRdb on the PCR reads, yielding one entry per CDR3 protein. This table has about 640,000 distinct CDR3 sequences, 20% appearing once. The sequence was collected from a human donor in good health. Some libraries in this study had Jurkat cell RNA spiked in. Sequenced input: naive CD8+ T cells from blood, with Jurkat cell RNA spiked in. Documented subset: FACS-sorted CD8+CD4-CCR7+CD45RA+ naive T cells. This chain uses TRBV2 with TRBJ2-6; D is perhaps TRBD1 or TRBD2 (5 bases each). DNA of the CDR3: TGTGCCAGCAGCCAGAGGGGCTCTGGGGCCAACGTCCTGACTTTC. It specifies CASSQRGSGANVLTF.